This TCR beta chain was profiled in a study of human T cells and chemical hapten exposure. Looking at the study overall: Patients having alopecia areata, totalis or universalis were mostly female.

TCRdb analysed the RACE reads with MiXCR anew, one entry per CDR3 protein. The sample consists of 150,000 to 200,000 distinct CDR3 sequences, more than 20% of them appearing once. Regarding time point: patch test 1, 2 weeks after DPC sensitization. The treatment is: therapeutic diphenylcyclopropenone sensitization with weekly scalp DPC. This clonotype has more than one count but fewer than ten. Germline lookup yields CDR1 SGHRS and CDR2 YFSETQ. The junction had 5 bases not matched to a gene; V was cut back by 0 bases and J by 0 bases. This CDR3 spans 16 amino acids. The specimen was whole blood, collected in connection with sensitization to the hapten diphenylcyclopropenone (DPC). This sequence originates from a woman in her 50s with alopecia areata. Some clones in this sample may be carry-over from other donors' samples. This rearrangement joins TRBV5-1 to TRBJ2-7; 8 bases fit TRBD2. CDR3 nucleotide sequence: TGCGCCAGCAGCTTGGTGGCTAGCGGGCCCTCCTACGAGCAGTACTTC. Translating it yields CASSLVASGPSYEQYF.